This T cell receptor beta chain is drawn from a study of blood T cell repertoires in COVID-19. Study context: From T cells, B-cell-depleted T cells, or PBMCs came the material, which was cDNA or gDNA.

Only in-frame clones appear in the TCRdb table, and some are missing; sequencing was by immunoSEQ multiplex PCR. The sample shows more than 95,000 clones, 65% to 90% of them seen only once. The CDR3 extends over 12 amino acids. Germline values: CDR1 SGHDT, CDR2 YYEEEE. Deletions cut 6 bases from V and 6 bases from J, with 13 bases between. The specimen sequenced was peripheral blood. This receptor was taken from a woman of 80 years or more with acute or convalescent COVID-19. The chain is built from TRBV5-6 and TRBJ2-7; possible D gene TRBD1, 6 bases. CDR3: CASKTQGTEQYV. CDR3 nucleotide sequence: TGTGCCAGCAAGACCCAGGGGACCGAGCAGTACGTC.